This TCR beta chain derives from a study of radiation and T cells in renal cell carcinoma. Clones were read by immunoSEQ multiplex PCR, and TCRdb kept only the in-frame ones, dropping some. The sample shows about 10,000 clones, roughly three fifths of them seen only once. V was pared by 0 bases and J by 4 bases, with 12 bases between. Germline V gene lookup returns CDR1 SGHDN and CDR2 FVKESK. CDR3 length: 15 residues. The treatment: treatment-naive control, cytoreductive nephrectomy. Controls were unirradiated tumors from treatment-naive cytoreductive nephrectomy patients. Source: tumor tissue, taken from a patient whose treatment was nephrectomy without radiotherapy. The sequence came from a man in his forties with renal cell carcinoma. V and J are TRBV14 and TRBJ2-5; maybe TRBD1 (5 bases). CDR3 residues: CASSQDLPGLETQYF. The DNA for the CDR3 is TGTGCCAGCAGCCAAGATCTGCCAGGGCTAGAGACCCAGTACTTC.